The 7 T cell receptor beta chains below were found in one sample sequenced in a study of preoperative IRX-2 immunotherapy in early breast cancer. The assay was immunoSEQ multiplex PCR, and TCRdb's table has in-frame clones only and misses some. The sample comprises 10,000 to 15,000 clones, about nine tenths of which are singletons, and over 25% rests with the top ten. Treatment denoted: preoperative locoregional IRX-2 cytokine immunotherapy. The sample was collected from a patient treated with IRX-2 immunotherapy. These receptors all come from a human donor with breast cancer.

The DNA for the CDR3 is TGCAGTGCTAGAATTGACAATGAGCAGTTCTTC. Translation: CSARIDNEQFF. The chain links TRBV20-1 to TRBJ2-1; D is ambiguous. Germline CDR1 and CDR2: DFQATT and SNEGSKA (reference sequence). The CDR3 is 11 residues long. V shed 2 bases and J shed 5 bases, with 4 bases lying between them.

This chain's CDR3 is CASSPISGTDTQYF. The CDR3 nucleotides are TGCGCCAGCAGCCCGATTAGCGGCACAGATACGCAGTATTTT. The chain combines TRBV4-1 with TRBJ2-3; weak D call: TRBD2 (5 bases). Germline V gene data show CDR1 as MGHRA and CDR2 as YSYEKL. CDR3 length: 14 amino acids. Trimming cost V 4 bases and J 1 base, with 9 bases left between them.

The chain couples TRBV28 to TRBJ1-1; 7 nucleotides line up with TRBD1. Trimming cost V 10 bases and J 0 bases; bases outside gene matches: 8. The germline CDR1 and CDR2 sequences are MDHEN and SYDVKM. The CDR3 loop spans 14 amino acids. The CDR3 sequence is CANYPGTVNTEAFF. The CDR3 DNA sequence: TGTGCCAACTACCCCGGGACAGTGAACACTGAAGCTTTCTTT.

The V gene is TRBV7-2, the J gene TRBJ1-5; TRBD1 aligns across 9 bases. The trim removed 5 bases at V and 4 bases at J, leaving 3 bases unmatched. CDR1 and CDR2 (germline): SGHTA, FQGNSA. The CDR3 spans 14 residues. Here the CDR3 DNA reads TGTGCCAGCAGCCCCGGGACAGGGAATCAGCCCCAGCATTTT. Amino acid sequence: CASSPGTGNQPQHF.

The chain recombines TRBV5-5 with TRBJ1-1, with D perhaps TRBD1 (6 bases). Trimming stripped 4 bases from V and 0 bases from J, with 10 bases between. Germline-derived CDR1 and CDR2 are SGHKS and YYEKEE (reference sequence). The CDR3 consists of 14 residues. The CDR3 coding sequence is TGTGCCAGCAGCCGTGGGGACATGAACACTGAAGCTTTCTTT. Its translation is CASSRGDMNTEAFF.

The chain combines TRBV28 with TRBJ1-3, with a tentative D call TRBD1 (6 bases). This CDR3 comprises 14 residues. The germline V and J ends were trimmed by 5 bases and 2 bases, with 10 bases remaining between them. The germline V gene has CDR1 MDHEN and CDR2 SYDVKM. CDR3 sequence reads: CASSQQGAGNTIYF. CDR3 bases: TGTGCCAGCAGTCAACAGGGCGCTGGAAACACCATATATTTT.

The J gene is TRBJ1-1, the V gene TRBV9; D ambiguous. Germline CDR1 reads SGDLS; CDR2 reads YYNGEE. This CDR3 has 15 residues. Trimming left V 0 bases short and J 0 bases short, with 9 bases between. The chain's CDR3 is CASSVDPNVNTEAFF. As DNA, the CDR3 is TGTGCCAGCAGCGTAGATCCGAATGTGAACACTGAAGCTTTCTTT.